Listed below are T cell receptor beta chains from one sample, sequenced in a study of Ad26.COV2.S vaccination and SARS-CoV-2 variants. Libraries were prepared by immunoSEQ multiplex PCR; TCRdb keeps only in-frame clonotypes and omits some of them. The table records roughly 500,000 clones, around nine tenths of them present only once. Specimen: peripheral blood, collected in a trial of Ad26.COV2.S vaccine versus placebo. These receptors came from a person aged 18-60 years who received the Ad26.COV2.S COVID-19 vaccine or a placebo. The CDR3 runs from the conserved cysteine through the conserved F or W. A D gene is named only where the DNA matches it firmly. Clone size, where shown, is once, few, many, or a class for clones that have expanded.

v_call: TRBV30; d_call: TRBD2; cdr3_length: 13; clone_size: once; j_call: TRBJ2-1; cdr3_nt: TGTGCCTGGGCTAGCGGGACCTACAATGAGCAGTTCTTC; cdr3_aa: CAWASGTYNEQFF
v_call: TRBV5-1; d_call: TRBD1; cdr3_length: 15; clone_size: .; j_call: TRBJ1-3; cdr3_nt: TGCGCCAGCAGCCCACGGACAGGGGACGGAAACACCATATATTTT; cdr3_aa: CASSPRTGDGNTIYF
v_call: TRBV7-9; d_call: .; cdr3_length: 13; clone_size: .; j_call: TRBJ1-2; cdr3_nt: TGTGCCAGCAGCACCAACCAGGGGTATGGCTACACCTTC; cdr3_aa: CASSTNQGYGYTF
v_call: TRBV9; d_call: .; cdr3_length: 14; clone_size: .; j_call: TRBJ2-2; cdr3_nt: TGTGCCAGCAGCGTAGCTGGATACACCGGGGAGCTGTTTTTT; cdr3_aa: CASSVAGYTGELFF
v_call: TRBV24-1; d_call: TRBD1; cdr3_length: 16; clone_size: .; j_call: TRBJ2-1; cdr3_nt: TGTGCCACCAGTGATCTGACCAGGACAGGGAGGAATGAGCAGTTCTTC; cdr3_aa: CATSDLTRTGRNEQFF
v_call: TRBV2; d_call: .; cdr3_length: 16; clone_size: many; j_call: TRBJ1-5; cdr3_nt: TGTGCCAGCAGTGATTGGCGGGGGCGAGGCAATCAGCCCCAGCATTTT; cdr3_aa: CASSDWRGRGNQPQHF
v_call: TRBV5-1; d_call: TRBD1; cdr3_length: 14; clone_size: .; j_call: TRBJ1-1; cdr3_nt: TGCGCCAGCAGCCAGGGACAGGTTAACACTGAAGCTTTCTTT; cdr3_aa: CASSQGQVNTEAFF
v_call: TRBV9; d_call: .; cdr3_length: 13; clone_size: few; j_call: TRBJ1-1; cdr3_nt: TGTGCCAGCAGCGAACAGGGTAACACTGAAGCTTTCTTT; cdr3_aa: CASSEQGNTEAFF
v_call: TRBV7-2; d_call: TRBD1; cdr3_length: 15; clone_size: .; j_call: TRBJ1-2; cdr3_nt: TGTGCCAGCAGCTCAGACAGGGGAGCAAACTATGGCTACACCTTC; cdr3_aa: CASSSDRGANYGYTF
v_call: TRBV5-5; d_call: .; cdr3_length: 13; clone_size: .; j_call: TRBJ1-1; cdr3_nt: TGTGCCAGCAGCTTGGGCAGTCGCACTGAAGCTTTCTTT; cdr3_aa: CASSLGSRTEAFF
v_call: TRBV3-1/TRBV3-2; d_call: .; cdr3_length: 15; clone_size: .; j_call: TRBJ2-7; cdr3_nt: TGTGCCAGCAGCCAAGATGAGGCAGAGGTCTACGAGCAGTACTTC; cdr3_aa: CASSQDEAEVYEQYF
v_call: TRBV5-4; d_call: TRBD1; cdr3_length: 15; clone_size: .; j_call: TRBJ2-3; cdr3_nt: TGTGCCAGCAGCCCTCAGACAGGGGGTACAGATACGCAGTATTTT; cdr3_aa: CASSPQTGGTDTQYF
v_call: TRBV30; d_call: .; cdr3_length: 14; clone_size: .; j_call: TRBJ1-5; cdr3_nt: TGTGCCTGGAGTGTCTCACAGGAACATCAGCCCCAGCATTTT; cdr3_aa: CAWSVSQEHQPQHF
v_call: TRBV29-1; d_call: TRBD2; cdr3_length: 16; clone_size: .; j_call: TRBJ2-2; cdr3_nt: TGCAGCGTTCGGGGGGGAGGACTAGCGGGAGAGCGGGAGCTGTTTTTT; cdr3_aa: CSVRGGGLAGERELFF
v_call: TRBV6-5; d_call: .; cdr3_length: 15; clone_size: .; j_call: TRBJ1-2; cdr3_nt: TGTGCCAGCAGTTACCGGGGTGCGGGGCCCTATGGCTACACCTTC; cdr3_aa: CASSYRGAGPYGYTF
v_call: TRBV11-1; d_call: .; cdr3_length: 13; clone_size: .; j_call: TRBJ2-3; cdr3_nt: TGTGCCAGCAGCTTAGAAGTCACAAGTACGCAGTATTTT; cdr3_aa: CASSLEVTSTQYF
v_call: TRBV15; d_call: .; cdr3_length: 12; clone_size: .; j_call: TRBJ1-1; cdr3_nt: TGTGCCACCGCCGAGGCGAACACTGAAGCTTTCTTT; cdr3_aa: CATAEANTEAFF
v_call: TRBV27; d_call: TRBD1; cdr3_length: 17; clone_size: .; j_call: TRBJ2-6; cdr3_nt: TGTGCCAGCAGTTTCTTAACTCAGGGGGCAAGGGCCAACGTCCTGACTTTC; cdr3_aa: CASSFLTQGARANVLTF
v_call: TRBV7-2; d_call: .; cdr3_length: 15; clone_size: few; j_call: TRBJ1-2; cdr3_nt: TGTGCCAGCAGCTTAGAAAGGGACCCACACTATGGCTACACCTTC; cdr3_aa: CASSLERDPHYGYTF
v_call: TRBV19; d_call: .; cdr3_length: 15; clone_size: .; j_call: TRBJ2-2; cdr3_nt: TGTGCCAGTAGTATCGGGGCCGGAGGTACCGGGGAGCTGTTTTTT; cdr3_aa: CASSIGAGGTGELFF
v_call: TRBV29-1; d_call: .; cdr3_length: 11; clone_size: .; j_call: TRBJ2-7; cdr3_nt: TGCAGCGCCGTCACTTCCTACGAGCAGTACTTC; cdr3_aa: CSAVTSYEQYF
v_call: TRBV30; d_call: .; cdr3_length: 13; clone_size: .; j_call: TRBJ1-5; cdr3_nt: TGTGCCTGGGCTCGGACGGGAAATCAGCCCCAGCATTTT; cdr3_aa: CAWARTGNQPQHF